The source of this T cell receptor (beta chain) is a study of T cell repertoires in cytomegalovirus infection. Whole-study findings and limits: HLA-C-restricted CMV clonotypes gave the most frequent clonotype in two of eight donors.

With 4 bases clipped from V and 5 bases from J, the junction kept 7 bases outside the gene matches. Germline CDR1 is SGHRS and CDR2 is YFSETQ. The CDR3 extends over 14 amino acids. Via MiXCR, TCRdb re-called the reads, giving one row per CDR3 protein. The sample contains approximately 140,000 distinct CDR3 sequences, roughly 6% of which appear only once. As concerns this clonotype: Its target is not known.

This TCR derives from a human donor in good health (CMV status not recorded). Some clones in this sample may be carry-over from other donors' samples. The V and J genes are TRBV5-1 and TRBJ2-5, with 8 positions matching TRBD1. Sequenced: PBMCs. The CDR3 spells CASSLTGAWETQYF. The CDR3 DNA reads TGCGCCAGCAGCCTGACAGGGGCCTGGGAGACCCAGTACTTC.